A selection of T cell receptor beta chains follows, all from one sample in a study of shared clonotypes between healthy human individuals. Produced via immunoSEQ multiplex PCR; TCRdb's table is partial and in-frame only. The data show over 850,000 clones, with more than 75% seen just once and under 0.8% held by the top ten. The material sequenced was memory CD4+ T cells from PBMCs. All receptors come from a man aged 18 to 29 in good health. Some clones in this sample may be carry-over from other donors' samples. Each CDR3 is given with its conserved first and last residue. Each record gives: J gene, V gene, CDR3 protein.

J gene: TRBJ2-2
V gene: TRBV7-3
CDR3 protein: CASSLRSSTGELFF

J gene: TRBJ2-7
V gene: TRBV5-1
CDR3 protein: CASSLLGGGSYEQYF

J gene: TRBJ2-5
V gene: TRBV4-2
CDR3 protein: CASSQGDTDETQYF

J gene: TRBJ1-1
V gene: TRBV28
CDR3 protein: CASSPHRGGTEAFF

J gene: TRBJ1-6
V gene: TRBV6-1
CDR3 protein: CASSTPGRGLAPLHF

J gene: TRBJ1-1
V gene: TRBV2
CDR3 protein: CASTFDGGTEAFF

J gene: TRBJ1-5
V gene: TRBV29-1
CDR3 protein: CSVGGTGGSANQPQHF

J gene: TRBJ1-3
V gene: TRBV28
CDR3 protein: CASRKTVRSGNTIYF

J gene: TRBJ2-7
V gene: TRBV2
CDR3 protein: CASDGTGESEQYF

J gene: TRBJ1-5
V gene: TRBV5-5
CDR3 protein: CASSYRGPEPQHF

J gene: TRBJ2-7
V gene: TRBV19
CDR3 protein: CASRIGAGYEQYF

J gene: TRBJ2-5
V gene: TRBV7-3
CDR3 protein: CASSWTGFGVLAGPETQYF

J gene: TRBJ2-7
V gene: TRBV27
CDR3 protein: CASRLLSSGSSYEQYF

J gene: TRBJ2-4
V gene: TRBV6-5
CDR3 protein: CASSYGAGGSNIQYF

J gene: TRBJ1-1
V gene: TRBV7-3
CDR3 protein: CASSQQGTNTEAFF

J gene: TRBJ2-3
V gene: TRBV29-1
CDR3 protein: CSVVTGYSDTQYF

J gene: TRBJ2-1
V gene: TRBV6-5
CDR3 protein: CASSNRGPYNEQFF

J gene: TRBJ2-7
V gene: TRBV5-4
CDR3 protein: CASSHLGTSGYEQYF

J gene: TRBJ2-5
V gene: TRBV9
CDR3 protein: CASSTQAGGQETQYF

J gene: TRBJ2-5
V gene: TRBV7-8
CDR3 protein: CASSLEGGKGETQYF

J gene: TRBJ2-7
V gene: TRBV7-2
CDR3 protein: CASSLGSGTNYEQYF

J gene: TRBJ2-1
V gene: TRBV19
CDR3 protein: CASSIMRGQGVNNEQFF

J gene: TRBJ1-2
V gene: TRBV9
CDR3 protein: CASSVGSGSGYTF

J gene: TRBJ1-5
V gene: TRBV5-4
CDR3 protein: CASSQDGGRGGSNQPQHF

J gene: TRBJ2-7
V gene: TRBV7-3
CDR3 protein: CASSPRGGPSYEQYF

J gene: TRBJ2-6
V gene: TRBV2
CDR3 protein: CASGKESGANVLTF

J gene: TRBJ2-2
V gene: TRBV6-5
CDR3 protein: CASSQTSDTGELFF

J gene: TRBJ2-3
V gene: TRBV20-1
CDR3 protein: CSGEEGDTQYF

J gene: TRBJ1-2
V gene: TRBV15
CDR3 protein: CATRFLIGEGYGYTF

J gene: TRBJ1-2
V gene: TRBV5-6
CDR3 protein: CASSLTGGAYGYTF

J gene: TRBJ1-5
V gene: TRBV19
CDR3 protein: CASSRDRGQPQHF

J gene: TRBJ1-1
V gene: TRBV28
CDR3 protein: CASSQLRGGVAEAFF

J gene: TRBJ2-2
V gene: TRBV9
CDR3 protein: CASSPTGFTTGELFF

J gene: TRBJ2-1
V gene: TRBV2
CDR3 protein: CASSGYEGVKEFF

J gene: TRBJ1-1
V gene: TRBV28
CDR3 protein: CASSYPPGGNTEAFF

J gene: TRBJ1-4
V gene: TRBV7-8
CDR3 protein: CASSLASGFEKLFF

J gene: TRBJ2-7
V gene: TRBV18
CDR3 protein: CASSPTVAGGEQYF

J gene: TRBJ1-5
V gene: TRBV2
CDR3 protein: CASRGMYNQPQHF

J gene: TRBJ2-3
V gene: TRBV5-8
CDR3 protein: CASSKNWRGQTRRTDTQYF

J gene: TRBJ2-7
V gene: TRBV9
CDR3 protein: CASGGTPGYEQYF

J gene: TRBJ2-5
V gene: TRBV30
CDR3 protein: CAWRESETQYF

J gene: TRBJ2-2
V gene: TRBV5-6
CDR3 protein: CASSLPSGELFF

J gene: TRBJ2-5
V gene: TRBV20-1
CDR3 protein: CSARVGETQYF

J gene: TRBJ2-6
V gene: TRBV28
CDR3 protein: CASRDRGGAPSSGANVLTF

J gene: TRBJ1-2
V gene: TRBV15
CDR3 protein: CATNQGVGGYTF

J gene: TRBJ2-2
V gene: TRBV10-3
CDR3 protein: CAIRDFPNTGELFF

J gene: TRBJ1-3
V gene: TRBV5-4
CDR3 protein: CASSWAPTGTGNTIYF

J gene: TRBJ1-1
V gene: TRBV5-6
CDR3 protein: CASSLISTEAFF

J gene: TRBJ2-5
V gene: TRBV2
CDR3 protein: CASSEVGLAGETQYF

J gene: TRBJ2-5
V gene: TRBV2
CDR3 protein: CASSVEGGRHQETQYF

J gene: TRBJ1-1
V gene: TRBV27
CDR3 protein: CASHRDRATEAFF

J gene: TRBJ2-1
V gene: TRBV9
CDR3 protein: CASSVFGGRGINEQFF

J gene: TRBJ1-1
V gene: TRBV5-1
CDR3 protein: CASSTGSLKGTEAFF

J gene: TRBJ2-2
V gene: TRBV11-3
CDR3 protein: CASSFIAGGPGELFF

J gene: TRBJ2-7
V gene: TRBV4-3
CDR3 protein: CASSQGTVGLAEQYF

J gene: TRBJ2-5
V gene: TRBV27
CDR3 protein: CASSFSGEETQYF

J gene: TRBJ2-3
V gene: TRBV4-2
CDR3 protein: CASSPIGTSGFTDTQYF